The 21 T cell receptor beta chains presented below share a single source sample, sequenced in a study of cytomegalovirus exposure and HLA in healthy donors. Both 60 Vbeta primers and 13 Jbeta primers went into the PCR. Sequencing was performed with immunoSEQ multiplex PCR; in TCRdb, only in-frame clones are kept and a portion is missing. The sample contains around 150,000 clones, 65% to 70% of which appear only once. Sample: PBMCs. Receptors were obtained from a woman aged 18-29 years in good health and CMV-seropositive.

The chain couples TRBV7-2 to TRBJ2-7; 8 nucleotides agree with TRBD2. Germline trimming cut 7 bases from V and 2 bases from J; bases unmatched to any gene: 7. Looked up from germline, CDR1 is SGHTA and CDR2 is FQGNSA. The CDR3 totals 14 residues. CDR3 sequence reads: CASNQLAETYEQYF. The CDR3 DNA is TGTGCCAGCAACCAACTAGCGGAGACCTACGAGCAGTACTTC.

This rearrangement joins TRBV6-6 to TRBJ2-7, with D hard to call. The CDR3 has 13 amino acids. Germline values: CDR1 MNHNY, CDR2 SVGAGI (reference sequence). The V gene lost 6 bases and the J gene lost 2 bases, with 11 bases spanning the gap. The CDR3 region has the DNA TGTGCCAGCAGGTTCGAGGCCGCCTACGAGCAGTACTTC. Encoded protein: CASRFEAAYEQYF.

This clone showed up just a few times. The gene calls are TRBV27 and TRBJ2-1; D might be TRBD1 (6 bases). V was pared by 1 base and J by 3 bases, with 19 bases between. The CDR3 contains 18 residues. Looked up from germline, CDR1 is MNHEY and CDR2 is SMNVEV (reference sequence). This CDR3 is CASSLYRVDRTDYNEQFF. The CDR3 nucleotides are TGTGCCAGCAGTTTATACCGAGTCGACAGGACAGACTACAATGAGCAGTTCTTC.

CDR3 nucleotide sequence: TGTGCCAGCTCACGGTTGGGACAGGGTAATGGGTATAGCAATCAGCCCCAGCATTTT. Translating gives CASSRLGQGNGYSNQPQHF. The chain has TRBV18 and TRBJ1-5; 9 bases match TRBD1. The CDR3 loop spans 19 amino acids. The V gene's germline CDR1 is KGHSH and CDR2 LQKENI. J gave up 0 bases and V 4 bases, and 13 bases lay outside the gene matches.

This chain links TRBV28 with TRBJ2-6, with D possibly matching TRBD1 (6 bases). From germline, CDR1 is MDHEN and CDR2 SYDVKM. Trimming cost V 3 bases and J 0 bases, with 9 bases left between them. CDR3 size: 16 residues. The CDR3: CASSFDRFSGANVLTF. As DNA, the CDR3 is TGTGCCAGCAGTTTTGACAGGTTCTCTGGGGCCAACGTCCTGACTTTC.

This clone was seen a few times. CDR3 nucleotides: TGTGCCAGCAGCGACCACCTTAAAGGGACAGCCGCGGCTTACGAGCAGTACTTC. Residues: CASSDHLKGTAAAYEQYF. V and J are TRBV5-6 and TRBJ2-7; 7 bases align to TRBD1. The CDR3 has 18 residues. The V gene end was trimmed by 4 bases and the J gene end by 4 bases; junction bases not matched to a gene: 20. CDR1 is SGHDT, CDR2 YYEEEE, per germline.

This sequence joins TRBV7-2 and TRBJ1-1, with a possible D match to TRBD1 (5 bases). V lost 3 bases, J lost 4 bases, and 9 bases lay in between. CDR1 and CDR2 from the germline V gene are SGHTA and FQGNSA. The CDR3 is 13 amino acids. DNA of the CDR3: TGTGCCAGCAGCTTGCGGGGGTTCACTGAAGCTTTCTTT. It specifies CASSLRGFTEAFF.

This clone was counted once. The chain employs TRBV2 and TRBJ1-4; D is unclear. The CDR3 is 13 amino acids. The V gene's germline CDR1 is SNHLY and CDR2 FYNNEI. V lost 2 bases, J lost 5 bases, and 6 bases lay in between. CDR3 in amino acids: CASSERRNEKLFF. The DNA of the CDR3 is TGTGCCAGCAGTGAAAGGCGGAATGAAAAACTGTTTTTT.

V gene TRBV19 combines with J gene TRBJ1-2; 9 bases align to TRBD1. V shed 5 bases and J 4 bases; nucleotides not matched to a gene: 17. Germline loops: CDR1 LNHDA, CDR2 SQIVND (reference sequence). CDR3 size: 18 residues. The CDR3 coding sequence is TGTGCCAGTAGTGGTCGGACCCCAGCTCTGACAGGGGGCTATGGCTACACCTTC. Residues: CASSGRTPALTGGYGYTF. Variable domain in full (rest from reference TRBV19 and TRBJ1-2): DGGITQSPKYLFRKEGQNVTLSCEQNLNHDAMYWYRQDPGQGLRLIYYSQIVNDFQKGDIAEGYSVSREKKESFPLTVTSAQKNPTAFYLCASSGRTPALTGGYGYTFGSGTRLTVV.

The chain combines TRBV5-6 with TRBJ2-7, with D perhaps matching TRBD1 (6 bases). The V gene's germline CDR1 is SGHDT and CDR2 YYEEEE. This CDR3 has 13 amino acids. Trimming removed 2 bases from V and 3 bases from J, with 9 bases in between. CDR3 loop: CASSLQGGYEQYF. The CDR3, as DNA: TGTGCCAGCAGCTTACAGGGCGGCTACGAGCAGTACTTC.

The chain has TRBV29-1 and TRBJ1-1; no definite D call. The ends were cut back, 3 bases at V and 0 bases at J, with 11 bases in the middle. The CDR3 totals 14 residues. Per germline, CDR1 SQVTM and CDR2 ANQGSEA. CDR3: CSVEGHHMNTEAFF. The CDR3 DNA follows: TGCAGCGTTGAGGGCCACCACATGAACACTGAAGCTTTCTTT.

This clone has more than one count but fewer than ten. CDR3 loop: CAGDSGNSPLHF. CDR3 sequence (DNA): TGTGCCGGAGACAGTGGGAATTCACCCCTCCACTTT. V usage is TRBV30 and J usage is TRBJ1-6; a weak D match, TRBD1 (5 bases). The CDR3 runs 12 residues. Germline V CDR1 and CDR2: GTSNPN, SVGIG (reference sequence). V dropped 8 bases and J dropped 7 bases, with 12 bases sitting between them.

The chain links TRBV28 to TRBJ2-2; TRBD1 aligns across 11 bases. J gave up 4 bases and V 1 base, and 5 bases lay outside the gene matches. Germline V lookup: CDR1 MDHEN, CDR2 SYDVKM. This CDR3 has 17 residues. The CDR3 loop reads CASSLSGTGGVTGELFF. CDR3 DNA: TGTGCCAGCAGTTTATCCGGGACAGGGGGTGTCACCGGGGAGCTGTTTTTT.

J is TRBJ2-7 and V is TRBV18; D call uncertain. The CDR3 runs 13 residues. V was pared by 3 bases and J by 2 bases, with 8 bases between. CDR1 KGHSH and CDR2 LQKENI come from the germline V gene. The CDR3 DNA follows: TGTGCCAGCTCACCCACCAGCGCCTACGAGCAGTACTTC. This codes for CASSPTSAYEQYF.

CDR3 nucleotides: TGTGCCAGCAGGAAAAACCACGGGGACAATGAGCAGTTCTTC. It encodes CASRKNHGDNEQFF. The J gene is TRBJ2-1, the V gene TRBV7-8; a possible D gene is TRBD2 (5 bases). CDR1 is SGHVS and CDR2 is FQNEAQ in the germline V gene. CDR3 length: 14 amino acids. V was pared by 6 bases and J by 5 bases, with 14 bases between.

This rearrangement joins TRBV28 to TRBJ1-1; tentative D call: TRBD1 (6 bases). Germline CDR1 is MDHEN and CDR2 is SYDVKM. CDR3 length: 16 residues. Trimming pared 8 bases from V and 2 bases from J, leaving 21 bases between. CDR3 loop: CASAWEGGVQNTEAFF. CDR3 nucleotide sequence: TGTGCCAGCGCCTGGGAGGGGGGCGTCCAAAACACTGAAGCTTTCTTT.

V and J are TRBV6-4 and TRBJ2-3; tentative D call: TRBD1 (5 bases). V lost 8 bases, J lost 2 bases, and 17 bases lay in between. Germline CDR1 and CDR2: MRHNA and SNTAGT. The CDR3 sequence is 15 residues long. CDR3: CASLRVPSPTDTQYF. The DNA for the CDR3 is TGTGCCAGCCTCAGGGTTCCCAGCCCCACAGATACGCAGTATTTT.

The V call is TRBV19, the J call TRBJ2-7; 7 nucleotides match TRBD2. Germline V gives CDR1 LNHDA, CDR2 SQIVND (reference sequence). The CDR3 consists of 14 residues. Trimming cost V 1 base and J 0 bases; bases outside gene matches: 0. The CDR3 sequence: CASSIGGGSYEQYF. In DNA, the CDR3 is TGTGCCAGTAGTATAGGCGGGGGCTCCTACGAGCAGTACTTC.

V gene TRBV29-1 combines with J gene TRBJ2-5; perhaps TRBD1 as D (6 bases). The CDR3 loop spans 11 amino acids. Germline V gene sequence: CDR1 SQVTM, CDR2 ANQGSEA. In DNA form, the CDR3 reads TGCAGGGCAGGGGAACGTGGGGCCCAGTACTTC. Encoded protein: CRAGERGAQYF.

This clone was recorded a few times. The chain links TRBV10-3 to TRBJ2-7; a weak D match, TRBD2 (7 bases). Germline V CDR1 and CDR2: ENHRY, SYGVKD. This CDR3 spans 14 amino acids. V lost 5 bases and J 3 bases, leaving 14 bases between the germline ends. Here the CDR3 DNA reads TGTGCCATCAGTTTAGGGGGGGCGTACTACGAGCAGTACTTC. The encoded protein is CAISLGGAYYEQYF.

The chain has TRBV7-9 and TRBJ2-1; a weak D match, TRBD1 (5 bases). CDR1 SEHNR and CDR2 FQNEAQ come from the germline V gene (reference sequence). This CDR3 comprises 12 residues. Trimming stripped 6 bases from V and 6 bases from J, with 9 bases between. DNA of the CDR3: TGTGCCAGCAGAGCTCAGGGCAATGAGCAGTTCTTC. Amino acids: CASRAQGNEQFF.